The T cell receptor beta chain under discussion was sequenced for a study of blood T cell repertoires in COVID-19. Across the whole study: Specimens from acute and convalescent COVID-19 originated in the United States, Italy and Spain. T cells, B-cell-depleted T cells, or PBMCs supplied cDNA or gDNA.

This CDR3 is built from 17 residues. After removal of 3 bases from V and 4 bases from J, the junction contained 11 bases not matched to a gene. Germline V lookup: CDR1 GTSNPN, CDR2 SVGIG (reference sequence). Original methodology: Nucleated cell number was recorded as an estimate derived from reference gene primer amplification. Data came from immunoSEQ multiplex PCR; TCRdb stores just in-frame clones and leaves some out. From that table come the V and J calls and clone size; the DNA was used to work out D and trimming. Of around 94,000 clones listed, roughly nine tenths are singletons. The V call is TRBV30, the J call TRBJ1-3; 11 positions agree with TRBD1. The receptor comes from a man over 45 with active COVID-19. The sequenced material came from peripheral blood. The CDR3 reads CAWRNIRDRGKGNTIYF. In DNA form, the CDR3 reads TGTGCCTGGAGGAACATCCGGGACAGGGGGAAAGGAAACACCATATATTTT.